This T cell receptor (beta chain) was retrieved from a study of cytomegalovirus exposure and HLA in healthy donors. Across the study: There were 117 million unique TCR beta sequences, drawn from 200 million or so T cells, in an earlier analysis. Study-wide points: TCR beta chain V- and J-gene trimming was linked, in a later analysis, to a missense variant in DCLRE1C. Highly shared variants forming one cluster were likely a sequencing artifact. Later analysis found that TCR beta chains associated with HLA were more clonally expanded than other, equally common chains.

The table lists this clone with a count of one. Its antigen is not known. Amplification used 60 Vbeta primers and 13 Jbeta primers. Using immunoSEQ multiplex PCR, the repertoire was profiled, and TCRdb retains in-frame clones only, with some absent. In the table there are tens of thousands of clones, 60% to 80% of which are singletons. The sequencing input was PBMCs. This sequence was found in a woman between 40 and 55 years old in good health and CMV-seropositive.

CDR3 sequence reads: CASSAGTGANYGYTF. The CDR3, as DNA: TGTGCCAGCAGCGCTGGGACAGGAGCTAACTATGGCTACACCTTC. V and J are TRBV9 and TRBJ1-2; 8 bases are shared with TRBD1. The CDR3 totals 15 residues. Germline values: CDR1 SGDLS, CDR2 YYNGEE. The trim removed 3 bases at V and 0 bases at J, leaving 4 bases unmatched.